The 30 T cell receptor beta chains below were found in one sample sequenced in a study of T cell repertoires in cytomegalovirus infection. No cognate antigen is known for these TCRs. TCRdb called the reads again in MiXCR, with one record for every CDR3 protein. Of roughly 150,000 distinct CDR3 sequences in the sample, about 20% were seen once. Sequencing used CD8+ T cells from cultured PBMCs, obtained from culture after CMV antigen stimulation. The receptors here all came from a human donor in good health (CMV status not recorded). Some clones in this sample may be carry-over from other donors' samples.

This clonotype has a handful of counts. J is TRBJ1-1 and V is TRBV11-3; D possibly corresponds to TRBD1 (5 bases). The V end lost 4 bases, the J end lost 4 bases, and 19 bases lay between the germline ends. Germline V lookup: CDR1 SGHNT, CDR2 YENEEA. There are 16 residues in the CDR3. The CDR3 is CASSSIWRGGGTEAFF. The CDR3 DNA reads as TGTGCCAGCAGCTCAATTTGGAGGGGAGGTGGCACTGAAGCTTTCTTT. The variable domain in full, with the rest retrieved from reference TRBV11-3 and TRBJ1-1, is EAGVVQSPRYKIIEKKQPVAFWCNPISGHNTLYWYLQNLGQGPELLIRYENEEAVDDSQLPKDRFSAERLKGVDSTLKIQPAELGDSAVYLCASSSIWRGGGTEAFFGQGTRLTVV.

The genes are TRBV4-1 and TRBJ1-3; unclear D gene. V lost 0 bases and J lost 1, with 1 base in between. Germline CDR1 MGHRA, CDR2 YSYEKL. CDR3 size: 13 residues. The CDR3 here is CASSQESGNTIYF. CDR3 bases: TGCGCCAGCAGCCAAGAATCTGGAAACACCATATATTTT.

The chain uses TRBV7-8 and TRBJ2-1, with TRBD2 identical over 10 bases. Germline CDR1 and CDR2: SGHVS and FQNEAQ. This CDR3 is 17 amino acids long. The junction had 7 bases not matched to a gene; V was cut back by 1 base and J by 4 bases. The CDR3 region is CASSLELAGVDYNEQFF. CDR3 coding DNA: TGTGCCAGCAGCTTAGAGCTAGCGGGGGTAGATTACAATGAGCAGTTCTTC.

This clonotype was seen only once. The chain joins TRBV11-2 to TRBJ2-7; 10 nucleotides match TRBD1. The CDR3 is 17 residues long. Germline CDR1 and CDR2: SGHAT and FQNNGV. The V segment lost 0 bases and the J segment 5 bases; nucleotides outside the gene matches: 10. The CDR3, as DNA: TGTGCCAGCAGCTTAGATAGGGAGACAGGGGGCAGGGACGAGCAGTACTTC. It yields the protein CASSLDRETGGRDEQYF.

V and J are TRBV7-2 and TRBJ1-6; 9 nucleotides agree with TRBD1. Trimming removed 1 base from V and 8 bases from J; junction bases left unmatched: 9. The CDR3 is 17 residues long. Germline V gene lookup returns CDR1 SGHTA and CDR2 FQGNSA. The DNA for the CDR3 is TGTGCCAGCAGCTTAGTACCATTCCGGGACAGGGATTCACCCCTCCACTTT. It translates to CASSLVPFRDRDSPLHF. Supplemented by reference TRBV7-2 and TRBJ1-6, the full variable domain reads GAGVSQSPSNKVTEKGKDVELRCDPISGHTALYWYRQSLGQGLEFLIYFQGNSAPDKSGLPSDRFSAERTGGSVSTLTIQRTQQEDSAVYLCASSLVPFRDRDSPLHFGNGTRLTVT.

This clonotype has only a few counts. The J gene is TRBJ1-1, the V gene TRBV7-3, with TRBD1 as a possible D gene (5 bases). Trimming took 2 bases from V and 1 from J, leaving 11 bases between them. This CDR3 contains 15 residues. CDR1 SGHTA and CDR2 FQGTGA come from the germline V gene. The CDR3 nucleotides are TGTGCCAGCAGCTTAGGTGGGGCGGGGAACACTGAAGCTTTCTTT. It codes for CASSLGGAGNTEAFF.

The J gene is TRBJ1-2, the V gene TRBV7-2, with TRBD1 matching 11 bases. Trimming cost V 5 bases and J 7 bases; bases outside gene matches: 6. Germline V CDR1 and CDR2: SGHTA, FQGNSA. This CDR3 has 14 residues. CDR3 bases: TGTGCCAGCAGCCCGGGACAGGGGGGACTTGGCTACACCTTC. It yields the protein CASSPGQGGLGYTF.

There are a few counts of this clonotype. The J gene is TRBJ1-5, the V gene TRBV6-2 or TRBV6-3; D may be TRBD1 (6 bases). CDR3 length equals 16 residues. Germline V lookup: CDR1 MNHEY, CDR2 SVGEGT. V was clipped by 1 base and J by 4 bases, with 14 bases between them. This CDR3 is CASSYLRAQGNQPQHF. The CDR3 bases are TGTGCCAGCAGTTACTTGCGCGCACAGGGAAATCAGCCCCAGCATTTT.

The CDR3 DNA follows: TGTGCCAGCAGTTTTCTGGGTCACTACCGTCACGAGCAGTACTTC. Protein product: CASSFLGHYRHEQYF. The chain employs TRBV12-3 or TRBV12-4 and TRBJ2-7; D gene unclear. V lost 3 bases and J lost 5, with 17 bases in between. CDR3 length: 15 residues.

This chain uses TRBV19 with TRBJ1-2; D not certain. The V and J ends lost 6 bases and 3 bases respectively, with 11 bases between them. This CDR3 is 13 amino acids long. CDR1 and CDR2 (germline): LNHDA, SQIVND (reference sequence). This CDR3 reads CASRPAGDYGYTF. The CDR3 nucleotides read TGTGCCAGTAGGCCGGCCGGTGACTATGGCTACACCTTC.

This clonotype was counted only a few times. The rearrangement joins TRBV4-3 to TRBJ1-2, with D possibly TRBD1 on 5 matching bases. Germline lookup yields CDR1 LGHNA and CDR2 YSLEER. V was pared by 0 bases and J by 7 bases, with 12 bases between. The CDR3 runs to 14 residues. The DNA for the CDR3 is TGCGCCAGCAGCCAAGATGGGGGGGTTGTTGGCTACACCTTC. Its protein product is CASSQDGGVVGYTF.

This clonotype was found a few times. The genes are TRBV7-9 and TRBJ2-7, with 7 bases that match TRBD1. The CDR3 loop spans 13 amino acids. Germline assignment: CDR1 SEHNR and CDR2 FQNEAQ (reference sequence). V trimming: 4 bases; J trimming: 2 bases; junction bases outside the gene matches: 2. The CDR3 DNA reads TGTGCCAGCAGCTATGGACAGGCCTACGAGCAGTACTTC. This encodes CASSYGQAYEQYF.

This clonotype was seen a handful of times. The genes are TRBV12-3 or TRBV12-4 and TRBJ1-1, with TRBD1 identical over 8 bases. CDR3 length: 12 amino acids. Trimming cost V 7 bases and J 5 bases; bases outside gene matches: 3. This chain's CDR3 is CASTDRGTEAFF. DNA of the CDR3: TGTGCCAGCACCGACAGGGGTACTGAAGCTTTCTTT.

Only a few counts were recorded for this clonotype. In nucleotides, the CDR3 is TGTGCCAGCAGTTTCGCACTTCAGGGTTTGGGTGAAGCTTTCTTT. Translating gives CASSFALQGLGEAFF. The chain has TRBV7-8 and TRBJ1-1, with D possibly TRBD1 on 5 matching bases. The germline V and J ends were trimmed by 6 bases and 7 bases, with 21 bases remaining between them. The CDR3 totals 15 residues. Germline values: CDR1 SGHVS, CDR2 FQNEAQ. Full variable domain (rest looked up from reference TRBV7-8 and TRBJ1-1): GAGVSQSPRYKVAKRGQDVALRCDPISGHVSLFWYQQALGQGPEFLTYFQNEAQLDKSGLPSDRFFAERPEGSVSTLKIQRTQQEDSAVYLCASSFALQGLGEAFFGQGTRLTVV.

Note on this clonotype: The germline gene is not matched at one end of the junction; a read error may be the cause. The rearrangement uses TRBV4-1 and TRBJ1-1; D may be TRBD1 (5 bases). This CDR3 comprises 13 residues. The V gene's germline CDR1 is MGHRA and CDR2 YSYEKL. The CDR3 sequence: CASSQVAGTEAFF. The CDR3 bases are TGTGCCAGCAGCCAAGTAGCAGGGACTGAAGCTTTCTTT.

This clonotype was seen more than once but under ten times. The chain has TRBV7-6 and TRBJ1-1; D uncertain. Germline-derived CDR1 and CDR2 are SGHVS and FNYEAQ. This CDR3 has 16 residues. V dropped 5 bases and J dropped 5 bases, with 21 bases sitting between them. The CDR3 protein is CASSITLPGPGTEAFF. The CDR3 DNA follows: TGTGCCAGCAGCATAACGCTACCGGGCCCCGGGACTGAAGCTTTCTTT.

This clonotype occurred a few times. This sequence joins TRBV7-9 and TRBJ1-2, with 7 bases aligning to TRBD1. V lost 2 bases to trimming and J lost 3 bases; unmatched junction nucleotides: 9. Germline values: CDR1 SEHNR, CDR2 FQNEAQ (reference sequence). This CDR3 has 16 amino acids. CDR3 protein: CASSLPRLGTDYGYTF. The CDR3 nucleotides read TGTGCCAGCAGCTTACCCCGTCTTGGGACAGACTATGGCTACACCTTC. Variable domain in full (rest from reference TRBV7-9 and TRBJ1-2): DTGVSQNPRHKITKRGQNVTFRCDPISEHNRLYWYRQTLGQGPEFLTYFQNEAQLEKSRLLSDRFSAERPKGSFSTLEIQRTEQGDSAMYLCASSLPRLGTDYGYTFGSGTRLTVV.

This clonotype has only a few counts. The J gene is TRBJ1-1, the V gene TRBV7-9; no clear D. The CDR3 is 14 amino acids. V shed 5 bases and J shed 2 bases, with 12 bases lying between them. Germline V gene lookup returns CDR1 SEHNR and CDR2 FQNEAQ (reference sequence). The CDR3 bases are TGTGCCAGCAGCCCCTTAGGAGCAAACACTGAAGCTTTCTTT. Protein product: CASSPLGANTEAFF.

This clonotype was counted only a few times. The gene calls are TRBV7-6 and TRBJ2-7; possible D gene TRBD1, 5 bases. The V and J ends lost 4 bases and 5 bases respectively, with 12 bases between them. The CDR3 runs 13 residues. Germline V gene lookup returns CDR1 SGHVS and CDR2 FNYEAQ. The CDR3 DNA reads TGTGCCAGCAGCTCCACGACAGCCGACGAGCAGTACTTC. It yields the protein CASSSTTADEQYF. Combining the CDR3 with reference TRBV7-6 and TRBJ2-7 gives the whole variable domain GAGVSQSPRYKVTKRGQDVALRCDPISGHVSLYWYRQALGQGPEFLTYFNYEAQQDKSGLPNDRFSAERPEGSISTLTIQRTEQRDSAMYRCASSSTTADEQYFGPGTRLTVT.

This clonotype was picked up a small number of times. This sequence joins TRBV2 and TRBJ2-1, with 7 bases aligning to TRBD1. Germline V CDR1 and CDR2: SNHLY, FYNNEI. The CDR3 contains 13 residues. The J segment lost 5 bases and the V segment lost 9 bases, leaving 7 bases of the junction unmatched. The chain's CDR3 is CARSGTVNNEQFF. As DNA, the CDR3 is TGTGCCAGATCCGGGACAGTAAACAATGAGCAGTTCTTC.

This clonotype occurred a few times. This chain connects TRBV6-1 to TRBJ1-5; no clear D. Germline values: CDR1 MNHNS, CDR2 SASEGT. Trimming left V 5 bases short and J 5 bases short, with 22 bases between. This CDR3 comprises 17 residues. CDR3 residues: CASSYPPGNNPDQPQHF. The DNA for the CDR3 is TGTGCCAGCAGTTACCCCCCCGGGAACAACCCCGATCAGCCCCAGCATTTT.

This clonotype came up a few times. The gene calls are TRBV12-3 or TRBV12-4 and TRBJ2-5, with TRBD1 as a possible D gene (5 bases). The CDR3 is made up of 15 amino acids. Trimming removed 5 bases from V and 0 bases from J, with 13 bases in between. The CDR3 bases are TGTGCCAGCAGTCCTTTCGACAGAGACCAAGAGACCCAGTACTTC. It specifies CASSPFDRDQETQYF.

This clonotype appeared a few times. The J gene is TRBJ2-7, the V gene TRBV7-9; no clear D gene. The germline gives CDR1 SEHNR, CDR2 FQNEAQ (reference sequence). V was cut by 5 bases and J by 0 bases, with 8 bases left in between. This CDR3 has 13 residues. CDR3: CASSLSDSYEQYF. The CDR3 DNA is TGTGCCAGCAGCCTCTCGGACTCCTACGAGCAGTACTTC.

This chain uses TRBV7-8 with TRBJ1-1; D perhaps matches TRBD1 (5 bases). V lost 5 bases, J lost 1 base, and 11 bases lay in between. Germline CDR1 is SGHVS and CDR2 is FQNEAQ. CDR3 length equals 14 residues. The CDR3 nucleotides are TGTGCCAGCAGCCCGCGGGGCTCGAACACTGAAGCTTTCTTT. Translating it yields CASSPRGSNTEAFF.

The chain recombines TRBV6-6 with TRBJ1-1; 7 bases align to TRBD1. Germline values: CDR1 MNHNY, CDR2 SVGAGI (reference sequence). With V trimmed by 2 bases and J by 1 base, 4 bases remained unmatched. This CDR3 is 15 amino acids long. CDR3 nucleotide sequence: TGTGCCAGCAGTTACAGGGGGCATACGAACACTGAAGCTTTCTTT. It translates to CASSYRGHTNTEAFF.

This clonotype was observed many times. The V call is TRBV6-2 or TRBV6-3, the J call TRBJ1-1; D uncertain. The ends were cut back, 2 bases at V and 7 bases at J, with 5 bases in the middle. The V gene's germline CDR1 is MNHEY and CDR2 SVGEGT. This CDR3 comprises 11 residues. The CDR3 region is CASSYPSEAFF. DNA of the CDR3: TGTGCCAGCAGTTACCCCAGTGAAGCTTTCTTT.

The chain carries TRBV12-3 or TRBV12-4 and TRBJ1-1; tentatively, D is TRBD1 (6 bases). V was shortened by 3 bases and J by 7 bases, with 9 bases between the two germline ends. The CDR3 contains 12 residues. The CDR3 sequence: CASSLGADEAFF. CDR3 coding DNA: TGTGCCAGCAGTTTGGGGGCAGATGAAGCTTTCTTT.

This clonotype has a count of ten or more. The chain couples TRBV29-1 to TRBJ1-2, with D unresolved. This CDR3 is built from 17 residues. Trimming stripped 7 bases from V and 0 bases from J, with 24 bases between. CDR1 and CDR2 (germline): SQVTM, ANQGSEA. CDR3 bases: TGCAGCGGTCTCGGTCGAATTGCCGGTTCGCCTAACTATGGCTACACCTTC. Encoded protein: CSGLGRIAGSPNYGYTF.

This rearrangement joins TRBV7-9 to TRBJ2-3; 9 bases align to TRBD1. The V and J ends lost 5 bases and 4 bases, in that order; junction bases with no gene match: 7. The germline gives CDR1 SEHNR, CDR2 FQNEAQ (reference sequence). The CDR3 runs to 15 residues. CDR3 protein: CASSLVDRGADTQYF. The CDR3 region has the DNA TGTGCCAGCAGCCTAGTGGACAGGGGTGCAGATACGCAGTATTTT.

The rearrangement links TRBV6-2 or TRBV6-3 to TRBJ1-2, with D possibly matching TRBD1 (5 bases). Germline V lookup: CDR1 MNHEY, CDR2 SVGEGT. This CDR3 region has 14 residues. Trimming took 2 bases from V and 8 from J, leaving 15 bases between them. For the CDR3, the DNA is TGTGCCAGCAGTTACCCGCCAGGGCCGAAAGGCTACACCTTC. Amino acids: CASSYPPGPKGYTF.